The source of this TCR beta chain is a study of T cells in Graves' hyperthyroidism and ophthalmopathy. This clonotype was detected ten times or more. There were TCR beta CDR3 regions amplified from RNA transcripts. RT-PCR in the first round (using the HTBI primer set) targeted the TCR CDR3. Each CDR3 protein gets one entry after TCRdb re-called the multiplex PCR reads with MiXCR. The sample lists about 400,000 distinct CDR3 sequences, roughly 15% occurring once. Ophthalmopathy cases met thresholds of Clinical Activity Score at least 3, NOSPECS grade at least 4 and duration under 3 months. This CDR3 spans 14 amino acids. Per germline, CDR1 MDHEN and CDR2 SYDVKM. Trimming removed 5 bases at V and 2 bases at J, with 13 bases between.

V usage is TRBV28 and J usage is TRBJ2-7, with D possibly matching TRBD1 (8 bases). The clonotype originates from a woman in her 30s with Graves' ophthalmopathy. The sequencing input was blood. CDR3 nucleotides: TGTGCCAGCAGTCGACAGGGGAGGGCCTACGAGCAGTACTTC. This encodes CASSRQGRAYEQYF.